These 18 T cell receptor beta chains were all obtained from the same sample, sequenced in a study of T cell clonality in common variable immunodeficiency. Assay used: immunoSEQ multiplex PCR; TCRdb lists only in-frame clones, some missing. This repertoire holds under 35,000 clones, and none appear only once. Sequencing used peripheral blood mononuclear cells. Receptors originate from a person aged 18 to 69 in good health.

This clone was detected ten times or more. The CDR3 end is not reached by the read, which stops 3 residues before it; the germline J gene fills it in. The rearrangement links TRBV5-1 to TRBJ1-1; D is unresolved. V lost 1 base to trimming and J lost 1 base, with 8 bases between them. The CDR3 contains 14 residues. From germline, CDR1 is SGHRS and CDR2 YFSETQ. The chain's CDR3 is CASSLYSPNTEAFF. CDR3 DNA, as far as it was read: TGCGCCAGCAGCTTGTATTCCCCGAACACTGAA. The variable domain in full, completed from reference TRBV5-1 and TRBJ1-1, reads KAGVTQTPRYLIKTRGQQVTLSCSPISGHRSVSWYQQTPGQGLQFLFEYFSETQRNKGNFPGRFSGRQFSNSRSEMNVSTLELGDSALYLCASSLYSPNTEAFFGQGTRLTVV.

This clone was seen at least ten times. The read falls 3 residues short of the CDR3 end, and the missing part is taken from the germline J gene. The rearrangement links TRBV7-9 to TRBJ1-2, with D uncertain. This CDR3 has 14 residues. V shed 3 bases and J shed 7 bases, with 15 bases lying between them. CDR1 SEHNR and CDR2 FQNEAQ come from the germline V gene (reference sequence). The CDR3 bases that were read are TGTGCCAGCAGCTTCAATACCGGACTTGGTGGC. Translating it yields CASSFNTGLGG. The whole CDR3 is CASSFNTGLGGYTF.

A word on this clone: The sequenced fragment ends 3 residues before the CDR3 boundary, so the rest is inferred from the germline J gene. The V and J genes are TRBV18 and TRBJ1-4, with D possibly being TRBD1 (5 bases). This CDR3 is built from 16 residues. In germline, CDR1 is KGHSH, CDR2 LQKENI. CDR3: CASSTTALSGANVLFF. The covered CDR3 bases are TGTGCCAGCTCAACTACAGCACTCTCTGGGGCCAACGTA.

The sample holds many counts of this clone. The sequence runs out 3 residues before the end of the CDR3; the remainder is reconstructed from the germline J gene. The chain carries TRBV5-4 and TRBJ2-1; TRBD1 matches 9 bases. The CDR3 covers 15 residues. The germline V gene encodes CDR1 SGHNT and CDR2 YYREEE (reference sequence). The CDR3 loop reads CVERTGQGPYNEQFF. The CDR3 bases that were read are TGTGTCGAAAGAACGGGACAGGGTCCCTACAATGAG.

Concerning this clone: The read ends 3 residues shy of where the CDR3 ends; the end is completed using the germline J gene. The rearrangement joins TRBV2 to TRBJ2-2; a weak D match, TRBD1 (5 bases). Germline V gene sequence: CDR1 SNHLY, CDR2 FYNNEI. CDR3 length: 15 residues. This chain's CDR3 is CASTGGASGANVLFF. CDR3 DNA (partial): TGTGCCAGCACAGGCGGAGCCTCTGGGGCCAACGTG.

This clone came up many times. The CDR3 end lies 3 residues beyond the end of the read and is filled in from the germline J gene. This chain uses TRBV5-1 with TRBJ1-2; D is possibly TRBD1 (5 bases). V was shortened by 2 bases and J by 6 bases, with 11 bases between the two germline ends. Germline CDR1 is SGHRS and CDR2 is YFSETQ. CDR3 length equals 13 residues. The part of the CDR3 DNA that was read is TGCGCCAGCAGCTTTCAGGGCGTTAATGGC. Translating it yields CASSFQGVNG. Given in full, the CDR3 is CASSFQGVNGYTF.

CDR3 bases read: TGCGCCAGCAGTCTCGGGGAGGGCAATGAG. Residues: CASSLGEGNE. The full CDR3 is CASSLGEGNEQFF. The V call is TRBV23-1, the J call TRBJ2-1; 7 bases are a match to TRBD2. With the read ending 3 residues before the CDR3 end, the germline J gene is used to fill in that end. TRBV23-1 is reported as an ORF; its role is uncertain. Trimming cost V 4 bases and J 6 bases; bases outside gene matches: 3. The CDR3 consists of 13 residues.

This clone was seen many times. The read halts 3 residues ahead of the CDR3 end, with the missing end drawn from the germline J gene. The chain uses TRBV7-2 and TRBJ2-4, with a weak D call TRBD1 (7 bases). CDR3 length: 15 amino acids. Germline V gene sequence: CDR1 SGHTA, CDR2 FQGNSA. Between the trimmed V and J ends, which lost 4 bases and 9 bases, there was a span of 19 bases. The DNA read from the CDR3 is TGTGCCAGCAGCTCACAGACAGGGTTGGGGGGCATT. This sequence encodes CASSSQTGLGGI. The whole CDR3 sequence is CASSSQTGLGGIQYF. Together with reference TRBV7-2 and TRBJ2-4, the CDR3 gives the full variable domain: GAGVSQSPSNKVTEKGKDVELRCDPISGHTALYWYRQSLGQGLEFLIYFQGNSAPDKSGLPSDRFSAERTGGSVSTLTIQRTQQEDSAVYLCASSSQTGLGGIQYFGAGTRLSVL.

This clone came up many times. The CDR3 end falls 3 residues outside the read, so it is completed with the germline J gene. The chain couples TRBV10-1 to TRBJ2-7; unclear D gene. The CDR3 length is 12 residues. V was cut by 0 bases and J by 4 bases, with 4 bases left in between. Germline CDR1 WNHNN, CDR2 SYGVQD (reference sequence). CDR3 DNA (partial): TGCGCCAGCAGTGAGTCAGGGTACGAG. This gives the protein CASSESGYE. The entire CDR3 is CASSESGYEQYF.

This clone turned up a few times. The sequenced fragment ends 3 residues before the CDR3 boundary, so the rest is inferred from the germline J gene. The rearrangement joins TRBV5-1 to TRBJ2-7; 7 bases match TRBD2. The germline CDR1 and CDR2 sequences are SGHRS and YFSETQ. Unmatched junction bases numbered 9, after V lost 4 bases and J lost 2 bases. This CDR3 is built from 15 residues. Partial CDR3 DNA: TGCGCCAGCAGCGAAGGACTAGTGGGACCCTACGAG. Residues: CASSEGLVGPYE. The CDR3 in its entirety is CASSEGLVGPYEQYF.

This clone was detected many times. With the read ending 3 residues before the CDR3 end, the germline J gene is used to fill in that end. This sequence joins TRBV20-1 and TRBJ2-7, with TRBD1 matching 8 bases. The germline CDR1 and CDR2 sequences are DFQATT and SNEGSKA (reference sequence). There are 15 residues in the CDR3. Trimming removed 5 bases from V and 5 bases from J; junction bases left unmatched: 14. Here the CDR3 reads CSAGRGAGGTDEQYF. Partial CDR3 DNA: TGCAGTGCTGGCCGAGGGGCAGGGGGCACGGACGAG.

This clone was observed many times. The sequenced fragment ends 3 residues before the CDR3 boundary, so the rest is inferred from the germline J gene. This sequence joins TRBV20-1 and TRBJ1-1; D gene uncertain. V lost 2 bases and J 4 bases, leaving 20 bases between the germline ends. Germline V gene sequence: CDR1 DFQATT, CDR2 SNEGSKA (reference sequence). The CDR3 is made up of 16 amino acids. The CDR3 protein is CSARPITREKGTEAFF. The sequenced CDR3 bases are TGCAGTGCTAGACCTATCACTAGGGAAAAAGGCACTGAA.

This clone was counted many times. The CDR3 end falls 3 residues outside the read, so it is completed with the germline J gene. V gene TRBV29-1 combines with J gene TRBJ1-1; D is unclear. The germline V and J ends were trimmed by 4 bases and 2 bases, with 11 bases remaining between them. Germline CDR1 SQVTM, CDR2 ANQGSEA. This CDR3 is 13 amino acids long. This chain's CDR3 is CSVVAQTNTEAFF. The DNA read from the CDR3 is TGCAGCGTTGTTGCCCAAACTAACACTGAA.

This clone was counted ten times or more. The CDR3 end is not reached by the read, which stops 3 residues before it; the germline J gene fills it in. The V call is TRBV20-1, the J call TRBJ1-4; D not resolved. Deletions cut 0 bases from V and 7 bases from J, with 27 bases between. The CDR3 loop spans 19 amino acids. The germline V gene encodes CDR1 DFQATT and CDR2 SNEGSKA (reference sequence). CDR3 region: CSARDPWGGRAGSSEKLFF. The sequenced part of the CDR3 DNA is TGCAGTGCTAGAGATCCTTGGGGAGGAAGAGCGGGTAGCTCTGAAAAA.

This clone was seen at least ten times. The CDR3 is CASSNRQGAEKLFF. The CDR3 DNA, read in part, is TGTGCCAGCAGCAACCGACAGGGGGCGGAAAAA. This chain uses TRBV9 with TRBJ1-4, with 10 bases aligning to TRBD1. Read data end 3 residues before the CDR3 end; the end is taken from the germline J gene. After removal of 4 bases from V and 8 bases from J, the junction contained 5 bases not matched to a gene. The CDR3 totals 14 residues. Per the germline V gene, CDR1 is SGDLS and CDR2 is YYNGEE.

This clone has at least ten counts. With the read ending 3 residues before the CDR3 end, the germline J gene is used to fill in that end. This chain links TRBV20-1 with TRBJ2-1, with D tentatively TRBD1 (6 bases). Germline assignment: CDR1 DFQATT and CDR2 SNEGSKA (reference sequence). Trimming stripped 6 bases from V and 0 bases from J, with 18 bases between. The CDR3 loop spans 16 amino acids. CDR3 amino acids: CSANRDTPSSYNEQFF. The part of the CDR3 DNA that was read is TGCAGTGCCAACCGGGACACTCCAAGCTCCTACAATGAG.

This clone has just a few counts. The read finishes 3 residues shy of the CDR3 end, and the germline J gene is used to complete it. The rearrangement links TRBV6-2 or TRBV6-3 to TRBJ2-1; 7 bases map to TRBD2. The ends lost 8 bases at V and 8 bases at J; junction bases unmatched: 15. The CDR3 is 15 residues long. Germline lookup yields CDR1 MNHEY and CDR2 SVGEGT. This CDR3 is CASRWGLAGEDEQFF. Partial CDR3 DNA: TGTGCCAGCCGTTGGGGACTGGCGGGAGAAGATGAG.

This clone was observed at least ten times. The DNA ends 3 residues before the CDR3 does, and the rest of the CDR3 is filled in from the germline J gene. The chain carries TRBV6-1 and TRBJ2-5; 7 nucleotides agree with TRBD1. The CDR3 is 14 amino acids. Germline assignment: CDR1 MNHNS and CDR2 SASEGT. Trimming took 0 bases from V and 5 from J; bases not matched to a gene: 3. The CDR3 bases that were read are TGTGCCAGCAGTGAAGCGACAGGGACGGAGACC. Its protein product is CASSEATGTET. The complete CDR3 protein is CASSEATGTETQYF.